This passage covers 21 T cell receptor beta chains from one sample sequenced in a study of blood T cells in healthy people across ages. Sample-barcoded 5' priming and a J-beta primer mix drove a second PCR of 7 to 11 cycles. TCRdb redid the calling of the 5' RACE reads with MiXCR, one entry per CDR3 protein. The repertoire holds roughly 1,800,000 distinct CDR3 sequences, with 40% to 55% as singletons. The specimen sequenced was blood. These receptors all come from a woman aged 40 to 50 in good health.

This clonotype was picked up many times. The rearrangement uses TRBV27 and TRBJ2-5; no definite D call. Deletions cut 2 bases from V and 2 bases from J, with 6 bases between. The CDR3 is made up of 13 amino acids. The germline gives CDR1 MNHEY, CDR2 SMNVEV (reference sequence). The CDR3 loop reads CASSLQIQETQYF. CDR3 nucleotides: TGTGCCAGCAGTTTACAGATTCAAGAGACCCAGTACTTC.

The chain uses TRBV4-3 and TRBJ2-3; D is uncertain. Trimming removed 0 bases from V and 0 bases from J, with 7 bases in between. This CDR3 comprises 15 residues. Per the germline V gene, CDR1 is LGHNA and CDR2 is YSLEER. DNA for the CDR3: TGCGCCAGCAGCCAAGAGACCGCTAGCACAGATACGCAGTATTTT. Encoded protein: CASSQETASTDTQYF.

This clonotype has more than one count but fewer than ten. V gene TRBV20-1 combines with J gene TRBJ2-1, with TRBD1 matching 7 bases. The CDR3 consists of 10 residues. Germline assignment: CDR1 DFQATT and CDR2 SNEGSKA (reference sequence). V trimming: 5 bases; J trimming: 12 bases; junction bases outside the gene matches: 4. CDR3 sequence: CSALAGGQFF. CDR3 bases: TGCAGTGCTCTGGCAGGGGGGCAGTTCTTC.

The chain employs TRBV6-1 and TRBJ1-4; 10 bases fit TRBD1. CDR1 is MNHNS and CDR2 is SASEGT in the germline V gene. V lost 4 bases to trimming and J lost 7 bases; unmatched junction nucleotides: 3. The CDR3 length is 14 residues. CDR3 in amino acids: CASSGQGAREKLFF. The DNA of the CDR3 is TGTGCCAGCAGTGGACAGGGGGCGCGTGAAAAACTGTTTTTT.

The rearrangement joins TRBV6-1 to TRBJ1-1; TRBD1 matches 10 bases. Germline lookup yields CDR1 MNHNS and CDR2 SASEGT. V was pared by 2 bases and J by 11 bases, with 5 bases of the junction left unmatched. CDR3 size: 13 residues. CDR3 DNA sequence: TGTGCCAGCAGTGAAAGGGGACAGGGGTATGCTTTCTTT. Amino acid sequence: CASSERGQGYAFF.

This clonotype was observed a handful of times. The chain links TRBV7-8 to TRBJ1-1; D not certain. This CDR3 spans 14 amino acids. V was shortened by 6 bases and J by 5 bases, with 16 bases between the two germline ends. Germline CDR1 and CDR2: SGHVS and FQNEAQ. CDR3 sequence (DNA): TGTGCCAGCAGTCGAGGACGGCTTCTTACTGAAGCTTTCTTT. Encoded protein: CASSRGRLLTEAFF.

V and J are TRBV20-1 and TRBJ1-5; D not certain. Germline V CDR1 and CDR2: DFQATT, SNEGSKA (reference sequence). The CDR3 covers 14 residues. The V gene lost 4 bases and the J gene lost 0 bases, with 10 bases spanning the gap. The CDR3 loop reads CSAKPNYSNQPQHF. The DNA of the CDR3 is TGCAGTGCTAAACCGAATTATAGCAATCAGCCCCAGCATTTT.

This sequence joins TRBV20-1 and TRBJ2-5; D call uncertain. The CDR3 has 15 residues. Per the germline V gene, CDR1 is DFQATT and CDR2 is SNEGSKA (reference sequence). V was clipped by 2 bases and J by 0 bases, with 13 bases between them. DNA of the CDR3: TGCAGTGCTAGAATGAGACCACTGTACCAAGAGACCCAGTACTTC. Translation: CSARMRPLYQETQYF.

The V gene is TRBV20-1, the J gene TRBJ2-7, with a possible D match to TRBD2 (7 bases). The closer fit of TRBJ2-5 to the DNA end suggests the J call may be wrong. The CDR3 spans 15 residues. Germline CDR1 and CDR2: DFQATT and SNEGSKA (reference sequence). The DNA of the CDR3 is TGCAGTGCCACCTGGAGAGGGGGGGCGGGAGAGACCCAGTACTTC. Translation gives CSATWRGGAGETQYF.

This sequence joins TRBV11-2 and TRBJ1-2; weak D call: TRBD1 (6 bases). There are 14 residues in the CDR3. Germline V gene lookup returns CDR1 SGHAT and CDR2 FQNNGV. With 3 bases removed from V and 4 bases from J, the gap between germline ends came to 12 bases. This CDR3 is CASSFSQGGYGYTF. The CDR3, as DNA: TGTGCCAGCAGCTTTTCACAGGGAGGCTATGGCTACACCTTC. Drawing the rest from reference TRBV11-2 and TRBJ1-2, the complete variable domain is EAGVAQSPRYKIIEKRQSVAFWCNPISGHATLYWYQQILGQGPKLLIQFQNNGVVDDSQLPKDRFSAERLKGVDSTLKIQPAKLEDSAVYLCASSFSQGGYGYTFGSGTRLTVV.

This clonotype was observed a few times. This chain connects TRBV4-3 to TRBJ1-2; a possible D gene is TRBD1 (5 bases). V was shortened by 0 bases and J by 5 bases, with 13 bases between the two germline ends. The length of the CDR3 is 15 residues. The V gene's germline CDR1 is LGHNA and CDR2 YSLEER. Written as DNA, the CDR3 is TGCGCCAGCAGCCAAGATCCCAACCAGGGTTATGGCTACACCTTC. Encoded protein: CASSQDPNQGYGYTF.

V usage is TRBV7-9 and J usage is TRBJ1-2; D gene unclear. V gave up 5 bases and J gave up 7 bases, with 11 bases separating them. The CDR3 has 12 residues. Germline lookup yields CDR1 SEHNR and CDR2 FQNEAQ (reference sequence). The CDR3 here is CASSVRKTGYTF. The CDR3, as DNA: TGTGCCAGCAGCGTCCGGAAGACTGGCTACACCTTC.

The chain has TRBV7-2 and TRBJ2-3; TRBD2 matches at 8 bases. The length of the CDR3 is 14 residues. The V and J ends lost 4 bases and 4 bases, in that order; junction bases with no gene match: 4. Germline loops: CDR1 SGHTA, CDR2 FQGNSA. The CDR3 DNA sequence: TGTGCCAGCAGCTCGGGACTAGTCCCAGATACGCAGTATTTT. Protein product: CASSSGLVPDTQYF.

V gene TRBV7-2 combines with J gene TRBJ1-5; D possibly corresponds to TRBD1 (5 bases). The length of the CDR3 is 13 residues. Germline lookup yields CDR1 SGHTA and CDR2 FQGNSA. V lost 3 bases and J 6 bases, leaving 9 bases between the germline ends. CDR3 DNA: TGTGCCAGCAGCTTGAACCAGGGTCAGCCCCAGCATTTT. Amino acid sequence: CASSLNQGQPQHF.

This clonotype came up a few times. Here the CDR3 DNA reads TGCGCCAGCAGCCACCCCGGGACAGGGGAATCCGAGCAGTACTTC. Its protein product is CASSHPGTGESEQYF. The V and J genes are TRBV5-1 and TRBJ2-7; 10 bases map to TRBD1. Germline V gene lookup returns CDR1 SGHRS and CDR2 YFSETQ. V trimming: 4 bases; J trimming: 6 bases; junction bases outside the gene matches: 10. CDR3 size: 15 residues. The variable domain in full, completed from reference TRBV5-1 and TRBJ2-7, reads KAGVTQTPRYLIKTRGQQVTLSCSPISGHRSVSWYQQTPGQGLQFLFEYFSETQRNKGNFPGRFSGRQFSNSRSEMNVSTLELGDSALYLCASSHPGTGESEQYFGPGTRLTVT.

This chain connects TRBV27 to TRBJ1-2, with 9 bases lining up with TRBD1. The CDR3 has 17 residues. The V gene end was trimmed by 2 bases and the J gene end by 4 bases; junction bases not matched to a gene: 11. The germline V gene has CDR1 MNHEY and CDR2 SMNVEV (reference sequence). The CDR3 reads CASSLLWATGGIYGYTF. The CDR3 region has the DNA TGTGCCAGCAGTTTACTCTGGGCGACAGGGGGGATCTATGGCTACACCTTC.

V gene TRBV20-1 combines with J gene TRBJ1-6, with 7 bases identical to TRBD1. Germline V gives CDR1 DFQATT, CDR2 SNEGSKA (reference sequence). With 1 base clipped from V and 5 bases from J, the junction kept 8 bases outside the gene matches. The CDR3 is made up of 16 amino acids. The CDR3 spells CSARAVPGTDNSPLHF. The CDR3, as DNA: TGCAGTGCTAGAGCCGTACCCGGGACAGATAATTCACCCCTCCACTTT.

A single count supports this clonotype. The gene calls are TRBV4-3 and TRBJ2-1; D may be TRBD1 (5 bases). The end of the DNA fits TRBJ2-7 better, so the J call may be wrong. CDR1 is LGHNA and CDR2 is YSLEER in the germline V gene. This CDR3 is built from 15 residues. The CDR3 DNA sequence: TGCGCCAGCAGCCTAGACAGCCAGCCATACAATGAGCAGTACTTC. Translation gives CASSLDSQPYNEQYF.

The gene calls are TRBV29-1 and TRBJ2-1; TRBD2 aligns across 11 bases. This CDR3 has 13 amino acids. Germline V gives CDR1 SQVTM, CDR2 ANQGSEA. The V and J ends lost 7 bases and 10 bases, in that order; junction bases with no gene match: 9. Written as DNA, the CDR3 is TGCAGCGGGGCCGGGACTAGCGGAATCGAGCAGTTCTTC. Translating gives CSGAGTSGIEQFF.

This clonotype was seen more than once but under ten times. The V gene is TRBV4-2, the J gene TRBJ2-3, with D possibly TRBD2 on 7 matching bases. Trimming took off 2 bases at V and 6 bases at J, with 15 bases between the two ends. There are 15 residues in the CDR3. Per the germline V gene, CDR1 is LGHNA and CDR2 is YNFKEQ. The CDR3 region has the DNA TGTGCCAGCAGCCAAACGCAAGGGGGGGTTGATACGCAGTATTTT. Translation: CASSQTQGGVDTQYF.

The chain is built from TRBV4-3 and TRBJ1-1; D remains ambiguous. V lost 2 bases and J 1 base, leaving 11 bases between the germline ends. Germline V gene lookup returns CDR1 LGHNA and CDR2 YSLEER. The CDR3 has 15 amino acids. CDR3: CASSQSASGNTEAFF. The DNA for the CDR3 is TGCGCCAGCAGCCAATCTGCATCAGGGAACACTGAAGCTTTCTTT.